One and the same sample provided the 10 T cell receptor beta chains below, sequenced in a study of blood T cell repertoires in COVID-19. Using immunoSEQ multiplex PCR, the repertoire was profiled, and TCRdb retains in-frame clones only, with some absent. The data contain 150,000 to 200,000 clones, roughly 89% of them singletons. Sequencing input: peripheral blood. These receptors were obtained from a woman in her forties or fifties with acute or convalescent COVID-19.

The chain employs TRBV6-5 and TRBJ2-5, with TRBD1 matching 7 bases. Germline CDR1 is MNHEY and CDR2 is SVGAGI. The CDR3 spans 14 residues. V shed 9 bases and J 3 bases; nucleotides not matched to a gene: 10. CDR3 DNA: TGTGCCAGTTCTCCACAGGGGACCAAAGAGACCCAGTACTTC. This translates into CASSPQGTKETQYF.

A single count supports this clone. The rearrangement joins TRBV3-1 (or the pseudogene TRBV3-2) to TRBJ1-2, with D possibly matching TRBD1 (5 bases). The V end was cut by 3 bases, the J end by 4 bases, with 9 bases between. CDR3 length: 13 amino acids. Germline CDR1 and CDR2: LGHDT and YNNKEL (reference sequence). CDR3 protein: CASSQDITYGYTF. The CDR3 nucleotides read TGTGCCAGCAGCCAGGACATTACCTATGGCTACACCTTC.

The chain is built from TRBV6-5 and TRBJ2-4, with 7 bases matching TRBD1. CDR3 length: 11 residues. Germline V gene sequence: CDR1 MNHEY, CDR2 SVGAGI. The trim removed 7 bases at V and 11 bases at J, leaving 5 bases unmatched. CDR3 in DNA: TGTGCCAGCATCGACAGGGAAGTTCAGTACTTC. It translates to CASIDREVQYF.

The V and J genes are TRBV6-5 and TRBJ1-1; 7 positions match TRBD1. V shed 6 bases and J 0 bases; nucleotides not matched to a gene: 7. The V gene's germline CDR1 is MNHEY and CDR2 SVGAGI. The CDR3 sequence is 15 residues long. The CDR3 is CASSTRDRLNTEAFF. CDR3 DNA: TGTGCCAGCAGCACGCGGGACAGATTGAACACTGAAGCTTTCTTT.

The chain joins TRBV7-2 to TRBJ1-2, with 7 bases fitting TRBD1. The germline gives CDR1 SGHTA, CDR2 FQGNSA. The V gene end was trimmed by 2 bases and the J gene end by 4 bases; junction bases not matched to a gene: 7. This CDR3 region has 15 residues. The CDR3 bases are TGTGCCAGCAGCTTAAAGACAGGGACTGGCTATGGCTACACCTTC. It encodes CASSLKTGTGYGYTF.

The CDR3 region has the DNA TGTGCCAGCAGCCCAACTAGTATCCACGGAGTCTACAATGAGCAGTTCTTC. Translated: CASSPTSIHGVYNEQFF. The J gene is TRBJ2-1, the V gene TRBV7-2, with D maybe TRBD2 (5 bases). Trimming shortened V by 5 bases and J by 3 bases, and 20 bases separated the two germline ends. The CDR3 sequence is 17 residues long. The germline V gene encodes CDR1 SGHTA and CDR2 FQGNSA.

J is TRBJ2-1 and V is TRBV18; 8 bases line up with TRBD2. The CDR3 extends over 16 amino acids. CDR1 is KGHSH and CDR2 is LQKENI in the germline V gene. The V and J ends lost 6 bases and 0 bases, in that order; junction bases with no gene match: 7. CDR3 sequence reads: CASSLGLESSYNEQFF. The DNA for the CDR3 is TGTGCCAGCTCCCTGGGACTAGAGAGCTCCTACAATGAGCAGTTCTTC.

This clone was detected only a few times. The rearrangement uses TRBV2 and TRBJ1-1, with TRBD1 matching over 8 bases. The length of the CDR3 is 15 residues. Losses at the gene ends were 4 bases for V and 4 bases for J; bases not matched to a gene: 8. Per the germline V gene, CDR1 is SNHLY and CDR2 is FYNNEI. In nucleotides, the CDR3 is TGTGCCAGCAGTGTTACAGGGGGGGAGGGCACTGAAGCTTTCTTT. This encodes CASSVTGGEGTEAFF. Filled out from reference TRBV2 and TRBJ1-1, the complete variable domain reads EPEVTQTPSHQVTQMGQEVILRCVPISNHLYFYWYRQILGQKVEFLVSFYNNEISEKSEIFDDQFSVERPDGSNFTLKIRSTKLEDSAMYFCASSVTGGEGTEAFFGQGTRLTVV.

Comment on this clone: Additional DNA sequences in this sample encode the identical CDR3. This sequence joins TRBV6-5 and TRBJ1-2; D is possibly TRBD1 (6 bases). With 6 bases removed from V and 4 bases from J, the gap between germline ends came to 12 bases. Germline V CDR1 and CDR2: MNHEY, SVGAGI. The CDR3 is 13 residues long. CDR3 nucleotides: TGTGCCAGCAGGATGACAGGAGTCTATGGCTACACCTTC. Amino acid sequence: CASRMTGVYGYTF.

Only one count was recorded for this clone. The chain has TRBV4-2 and TRBJ1-3; D remains ambiguous. Germline CDR1 and CDR2: LGHNA and YNFKEQ. V was trimmed by 0 bases and J by 7 bases, leaving 10 bases between them. This CDR3 is built from 14 residues. This CDR3 is CASSQERGWNTIYF. The CDR3 nucleotides read TGTGCCAGCAGCCAAGAAAGAGGGTGGAACACCATATATTTT.